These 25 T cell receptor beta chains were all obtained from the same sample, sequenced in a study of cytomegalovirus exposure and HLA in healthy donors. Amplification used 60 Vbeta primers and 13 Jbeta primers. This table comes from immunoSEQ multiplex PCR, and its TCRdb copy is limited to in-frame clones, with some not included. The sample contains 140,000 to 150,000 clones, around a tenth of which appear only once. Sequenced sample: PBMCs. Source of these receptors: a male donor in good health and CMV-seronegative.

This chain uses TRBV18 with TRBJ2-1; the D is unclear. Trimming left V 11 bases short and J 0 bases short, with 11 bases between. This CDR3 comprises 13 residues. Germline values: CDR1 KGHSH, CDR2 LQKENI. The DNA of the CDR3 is TGTGCCGCTGGGCTGAGCTCCTACAATGAGCAGTTCTTC. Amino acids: CAAGLSSYNEQFF. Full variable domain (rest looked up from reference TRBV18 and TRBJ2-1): NAGVMQNPRHLVRRRGQEARLRCSPMKGHSHVYWYRQLPEEGLKFMVYLQKENIIDESGMPKERFSAEFPKEGPSILRIQQVVRGDSAAYFCAAGLSSYNEQFFGPGTRLTVL.

CDR3 loop: CASSTGLLNNEQFF. Written as DNA, the CDR3 is TGTGCCAGCAGCACGGGACTACTAAACAATGAGCAGTTCTTC. The genes are TRBV27 and TRBJ2-1; 7 bases line up with TRBD2. Germline V gives CDR1 MNHEY, CDR2 SMNVEV (reference sequence). With 6 bases clipped from V and 5 bases from J, the junction kept 7 bases outside the gene matches. The CDR3 consists of 14 residues.

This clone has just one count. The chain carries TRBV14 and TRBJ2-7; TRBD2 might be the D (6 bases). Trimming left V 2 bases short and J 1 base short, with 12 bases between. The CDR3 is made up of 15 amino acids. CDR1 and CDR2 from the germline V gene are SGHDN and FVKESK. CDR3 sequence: CASSQTSSGSYEQYF. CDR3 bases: TGTGCCAGCAGCCAAACTAGCTCCGGATCCTACGAGCAGTACTTC.

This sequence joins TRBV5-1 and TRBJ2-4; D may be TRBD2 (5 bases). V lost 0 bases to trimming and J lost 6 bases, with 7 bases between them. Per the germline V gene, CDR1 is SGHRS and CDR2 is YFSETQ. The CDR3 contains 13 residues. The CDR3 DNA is TGCGCCAGCAGCTTGGGAGGGATAAACATTCAGTACTTC. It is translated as CASSLGGINIQYF.

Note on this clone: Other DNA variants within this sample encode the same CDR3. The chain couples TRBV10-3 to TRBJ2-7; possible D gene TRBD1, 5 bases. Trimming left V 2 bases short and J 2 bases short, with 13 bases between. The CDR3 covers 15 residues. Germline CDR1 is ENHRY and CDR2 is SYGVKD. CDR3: CAISEQQGGPYEQYF. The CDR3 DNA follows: TGTGCCATCAGTGAGCAGCAGGGCGGCCCCTACGAGCAGTACTTC.

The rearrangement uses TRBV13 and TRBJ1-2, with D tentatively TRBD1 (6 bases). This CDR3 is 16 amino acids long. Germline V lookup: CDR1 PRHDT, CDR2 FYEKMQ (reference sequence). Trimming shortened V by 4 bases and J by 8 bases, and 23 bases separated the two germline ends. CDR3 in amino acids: CASSSTSGTTGRGYTF. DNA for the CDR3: TGTGCCAGCAGCTCGACTTCCGGGACAACCGGGCGCGGCTACACCTTC. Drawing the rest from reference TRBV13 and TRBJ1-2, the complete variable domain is AAGVIQSPRHLIKEKRETATLKCYPIPRHDTVYWYQQGPGQDPQFLISFYEKMQSDKGSIPDRFSAQQFSDYHSELNMSSLELGDSALYFCASSSTSGTTGRGYTFGSGTRLTVV.

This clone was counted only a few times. This chain's CDR3 is CSVEGPVDGNTEAFF. DNA of the CDR3: TGCAGCGTTGAGGGGCCAGTCGATGGGAACACTGAAGCTTTCTTT. V usage is TRBV29-1 and J usage is TRBJ1-1; D is possibly TRBD1 (5 bases). CDR1 is SQVTM and CDR2 is ANQGSEA in the germline V gene. V was trimmed by 3 bases and J by 1 base, leaving 15 bases between them. This CDR3 contains 15 residues.

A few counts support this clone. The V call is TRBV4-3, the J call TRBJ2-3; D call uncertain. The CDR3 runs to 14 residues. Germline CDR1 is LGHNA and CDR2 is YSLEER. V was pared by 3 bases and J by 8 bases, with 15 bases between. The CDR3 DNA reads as TGCGCCAGCAGCCAGACCCTCAACTCGGGTACGCAGTATTTT. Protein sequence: CASSQTLNSGTQYF.

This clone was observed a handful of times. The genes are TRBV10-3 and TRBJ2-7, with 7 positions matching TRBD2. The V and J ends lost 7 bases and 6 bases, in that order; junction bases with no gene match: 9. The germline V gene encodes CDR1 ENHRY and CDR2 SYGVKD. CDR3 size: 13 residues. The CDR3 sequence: CAIKAAGGGEQYF. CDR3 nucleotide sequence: TGTGCCATCAAGGCGGCTGGCGGGGGCGAGCAGTACTTC.

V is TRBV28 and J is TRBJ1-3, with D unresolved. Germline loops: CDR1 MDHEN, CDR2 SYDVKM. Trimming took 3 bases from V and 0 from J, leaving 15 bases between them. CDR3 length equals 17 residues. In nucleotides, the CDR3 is TGTGCCAGCAGTTTTGTAATCCGGCGGCTCTCTGGAAACACCATATATTTT. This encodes CASSFVIRRLSGNTIYF.

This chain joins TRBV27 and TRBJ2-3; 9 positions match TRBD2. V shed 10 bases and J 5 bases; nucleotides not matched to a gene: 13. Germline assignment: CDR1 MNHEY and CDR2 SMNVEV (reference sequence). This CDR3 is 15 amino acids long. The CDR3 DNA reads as TGTGCCACCTCCCGGCTAGCGGGGCAGGGAGATACGCAGTATTTT. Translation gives CATSRLAGQGDTQYF.

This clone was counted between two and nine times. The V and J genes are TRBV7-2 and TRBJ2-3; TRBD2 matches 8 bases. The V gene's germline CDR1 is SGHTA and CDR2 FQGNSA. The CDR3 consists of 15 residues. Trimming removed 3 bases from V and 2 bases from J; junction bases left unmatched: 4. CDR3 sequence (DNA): TGTGCCAGCAGCTTTAGCGGGGCGAACACAGATACGCAGTATTTT. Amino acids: CASSFSGANTDTQYF.

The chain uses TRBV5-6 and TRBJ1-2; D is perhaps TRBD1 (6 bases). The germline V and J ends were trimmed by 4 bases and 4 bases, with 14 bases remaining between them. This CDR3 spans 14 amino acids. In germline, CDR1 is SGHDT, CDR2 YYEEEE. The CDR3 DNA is TGTGCCAGCAGCCAGAACCGGGACACCTATGGCTACACCTTC. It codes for CASSQNRDTYGYTF.

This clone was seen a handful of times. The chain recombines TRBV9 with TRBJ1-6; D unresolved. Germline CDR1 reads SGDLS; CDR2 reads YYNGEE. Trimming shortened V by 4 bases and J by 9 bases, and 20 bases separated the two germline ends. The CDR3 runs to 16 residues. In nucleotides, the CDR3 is TGTGCCAGCAGCCCCTTGGTAGCCCCAATAGGTTCACCCCTCCACTTT. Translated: CASSPLVAPIGSPLHF.

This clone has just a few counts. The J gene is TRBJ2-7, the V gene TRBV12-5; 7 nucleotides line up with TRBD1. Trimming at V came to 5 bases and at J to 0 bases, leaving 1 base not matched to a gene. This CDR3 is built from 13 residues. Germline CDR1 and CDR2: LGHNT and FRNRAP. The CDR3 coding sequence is TGTGCTAGTGGTCGGGACAGCTCCTACGAGCAGTACTTC. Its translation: CASGRDSSYEQYF.

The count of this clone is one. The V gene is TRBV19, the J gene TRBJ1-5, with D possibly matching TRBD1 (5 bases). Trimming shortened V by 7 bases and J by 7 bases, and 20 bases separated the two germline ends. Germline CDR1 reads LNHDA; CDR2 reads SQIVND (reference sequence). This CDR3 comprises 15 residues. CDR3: CASNERGYYLQPQHF. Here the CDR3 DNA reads TGTGCCAGTAACGAAAGGGGATACTACTTACAGCCCCAGCATTTT.

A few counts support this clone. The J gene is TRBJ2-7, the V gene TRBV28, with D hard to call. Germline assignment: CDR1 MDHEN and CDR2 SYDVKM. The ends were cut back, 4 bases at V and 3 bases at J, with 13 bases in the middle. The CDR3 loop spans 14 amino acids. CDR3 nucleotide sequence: TGTGCCAGCAGTTCCCCCACGAAACACTACGAGCAGTACTTC. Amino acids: CASSSPTKHYEQYF.

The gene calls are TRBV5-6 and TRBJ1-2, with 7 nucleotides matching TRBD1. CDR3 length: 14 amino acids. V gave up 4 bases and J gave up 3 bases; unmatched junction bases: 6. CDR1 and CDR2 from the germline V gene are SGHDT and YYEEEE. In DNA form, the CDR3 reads TGTGCCAGCAGCCCCGACAGGGTACACTATGGCTACACCTTC. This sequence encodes CASSPDRVHYGYTF.

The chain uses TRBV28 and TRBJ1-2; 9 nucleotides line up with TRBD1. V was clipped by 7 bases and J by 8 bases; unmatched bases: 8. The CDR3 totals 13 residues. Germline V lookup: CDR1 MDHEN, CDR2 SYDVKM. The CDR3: CASTNTGGNGYTF. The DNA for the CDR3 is TGTGCCAGCACCAACACAGGGGGCAACGGCTACACCTTC.

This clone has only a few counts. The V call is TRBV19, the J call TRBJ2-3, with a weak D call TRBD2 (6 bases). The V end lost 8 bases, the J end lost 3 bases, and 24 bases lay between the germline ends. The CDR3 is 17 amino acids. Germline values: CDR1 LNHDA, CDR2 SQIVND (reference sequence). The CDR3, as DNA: TGTGCCAGTTATTCAACCCGGACGGATGCGGGAACAGATACGCAGTATTTT. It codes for CASYSTRTDAGTDTQYF.

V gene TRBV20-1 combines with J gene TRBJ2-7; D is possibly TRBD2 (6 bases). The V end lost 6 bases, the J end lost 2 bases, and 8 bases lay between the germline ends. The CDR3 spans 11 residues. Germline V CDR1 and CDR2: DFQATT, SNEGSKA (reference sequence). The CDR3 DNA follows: TGCAGTGCCACTAGCACCTACGAGCAGTACTTC. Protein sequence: CSATSTYEQYF.

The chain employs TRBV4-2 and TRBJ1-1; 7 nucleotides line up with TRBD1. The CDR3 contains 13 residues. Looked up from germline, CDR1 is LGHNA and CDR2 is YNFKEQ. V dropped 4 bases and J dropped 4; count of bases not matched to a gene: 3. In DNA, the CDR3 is TGTGCCAGCAGCCTCCAGGGGGGCACTGAAGCTTTCTTT. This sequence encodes CASSLQGGTEAFF.

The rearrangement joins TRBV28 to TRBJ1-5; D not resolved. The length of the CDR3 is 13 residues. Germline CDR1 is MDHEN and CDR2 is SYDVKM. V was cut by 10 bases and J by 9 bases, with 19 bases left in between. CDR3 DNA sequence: TGTGCCACTTGGGTGTACGGGAATTTGCCCCAGCATTTT. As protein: CATWVYGNLPQHF.

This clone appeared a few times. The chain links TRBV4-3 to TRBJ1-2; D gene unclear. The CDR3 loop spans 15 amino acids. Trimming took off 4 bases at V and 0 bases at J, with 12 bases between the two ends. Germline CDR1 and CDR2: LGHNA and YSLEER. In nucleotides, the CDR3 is TGCGCCAGCAGCCGCAGTTCGGGTCCTAACTATGGCTACACCTTC. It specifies CASSRSSGPNYGYTF.

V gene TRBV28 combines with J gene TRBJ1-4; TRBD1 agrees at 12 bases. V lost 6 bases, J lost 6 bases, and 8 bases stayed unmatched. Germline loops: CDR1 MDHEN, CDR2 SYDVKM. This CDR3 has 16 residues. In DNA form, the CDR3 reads TGTGCCAGCAGCTATAGGGACAGGGGGCGAGATGAAAAACTGTTTTTT. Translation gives CASSYRDRGRDEKLFF.